The sequence of this T cell receptor beta chain was determined in a study of blood T cell repertoires in COVID-19. Study-level information: Italy, Spain and the United States were the sources of the convalescent and acute COVID-19 samples. The cDNA or gDNA used as material had been derived from T cells, B-cell-depleted T cells, or PBMCs.

This clone was seen only a few times. The authors' processing: Cell counts per sample came from amplifying reference gene primers. Repertoires were generated with immunoSEQ multiplex PCR, while TCRdb's copy carries only in-frame clones and drops some. V, J and clone size reflect that table, while D and trimming were determined from the DNA. Of approximately 300,000 clones in the sample, roughly 87% were seen once. The CDR3 is 14 amino acids. Germline V gene sequence: CDR1 SGHNT, CDR2 YENEEA. Unmatched junction bases numbered 7, after V lost 5 bases and J lost 6 bases. This clonotype was sampled from a man between 18 and 29 years old with active or convalescent COVID-19. V gene TRBV11-3 combines with J gene TRBJ2-1, with 7 bases fitting TRBD1. The sequenced material came from peripheral blood. CDR3 sequence (DNA): TGTGCCAGCAGCACTCGGGCAGGGGGCAATGAGCAGTTCTTC. As protein: CASSTRAGGNEQFF.